These 27 T cell receptor beta chains came from one sample sequenced in a study of technical replicates of blood from four donors. TCRdb's table, derived via immunoSEQ multiplex PCR, lists solely in-frame clones and lacks some. The sample has about 48,000 clones, around 90% seen once. Sequencing input: PBMCs. The receptor set was obtained from a human donor in good health. Some clones in this sample may be carry-over from other donors' samples.

The genes are TRBV12-5 and TRBJ1-1; D is ambiguous. CDR1 and CDR2 (germline): LGHNT, FRNRAP. Trimming shortened V by 1 base and J by 1 base, and 16 bases separated the two germline ends. The CDR3 has 17 residues. The CDR3 is CASGLGNGVRPNTEAFF. The CDR3 region has the DNA TGTGCTAGTGGTTTGGGAAATGGTGTCAGGCCGAACACTGAAGCTTTCTTT.

The chain links TRBV5-4 to TRBJ2-7; 8 bases agree with TRBD1. Germline lookup yields CDR1 SGHNT and CDR2 YYREEE (reference sequence). With V trimmed by 4 bases and J by 6 bases, 6 bases remained unmatched. The CDR3 runs to 13 residues. The CDR3 loop reads CASSEGQVGEQYF. The CDR3 nucleotides are TGTGCCAGCAGCGAGGGACAGGTCGGCGAGCAGTACTTC.

V is TRBV6-1 and J is TRBJ1-5, with D maybe TRBD1 (6 bases). This CDR3 is 16 amino acids long. V lost 3 bases and J 2 bases, leaving 14 bases between the germline ends. The germline V gene has CDR1 MNHNS and CDR2 SASEGT. CDR3 nucleotide sequence: TGTGCCAGCAGTGATGACAGGCGAGGGGGCAATCAGCCCCAGCATTTT. The encoded protein is CASSDDRRGGNQPQHF.

The J gene is TRBJ1-2, the V gene TRBV6-5; D possibly corresponds to TRBD1 (6 bases). This CDR3 has 14 amino acids. V lost 7 bases and J 4 bases, leaving 16 bases between the germline ends. From germline, CDR1 is MNHEY and CDR2 SVGAGI. Here the CDR3 DNA reads TGTGCCAGCACCCCAGCGGACAGCGTCTATGGCTACACCTTC. Encoded protein: CASTPADSVYGYTF.

This clone was observed a few times. The gene calls are TRBV4-3 and TRBJ2-1; D gene unclear. Trimming removed 1 base from V and 8 bases from J, with 18 bases in between. CDR3 size: 16 residues. Germline CDR1 is LGHNA and CDR2 is YSLEER. The CDR3 loop is CASSQGISTESDEQFF. For the CDR3, the DNA is TGCGCCAGCAGCCAAGGGATTAGTACGGAGTCGGATGAGCAGTTCTTC.

The gene calls are TRBV29-1 and TRBJ2-7; 10 bases map to TRBD1. J was trimmed by 4 bases and V by 7 bases; bases with no gene match: 4. Germline loops: CDR1 SQVTM, CDR2 ANQGSEA. The CDR3 loop spans 12 amino acids. The CDR3 spells CSAGQGVYEQYF. CDR3 sequence (DNA): TGCAGCGCTGGACAGGGGGTTTACGAGCAGTACTTC.

The chain carries TRBV4-2 and TRBJ2-3; 8 nucleotides agree with TRBD2. Per germline, CDR1 LGHNA and CDR2 YNFKEQ. V dropped 0 bases and J dropped 6; count of bases not matched to a gene: 11. This CDR3 has 17 amino acids. CDR3 in DNA: TGTGCCAGCAGCCAAGATTGGGCGGGCGGGGGGTCCGATACGCAGTATTTT. Translated: CASSQDWAGGGSDTQYF.

V gene TRBV2 combines with J gene TRBJ1-2; 7 positions match TRBD1. The CDR3 has 14 amino acids. V shed 7 bases, J shed 4 bases, and the junction held 9 bases outside the gene matches. CDR1 and CDR2 from the germline V gene are SNHLY and FYNNEI. CDR3 sequence: CASIADRAAYGYTF. In nucleotides, the CDR3 is TGTGCCAGCATCGCAGACAGGGCTGCCTATGGCTACACCTTC. The variable domain in full, with the rest retrieved from reference TRBV2 and TRBJ1-2, is EPEVTQTPSHQVTQMGQEVILRCVPISNHLYFYWYRQILGQKVEFLVSFYNNEISEKSEIFDDQFSVERPDGSNFTLKIRSTKLEDSAMYFCASIADRAAYGYTFGSGTRLTVV.

The chain has TRBV21-1 and TRBJ1-5; the table's D call, TRBD1, has no DNA check behind it. TRBV21-1 is deemed a pseudogene. The CDR3 has 14 residues. The CDR3 protein is CASSKGDRAQPQHF. Here the CDR3 DNA reads TGTGCCAGCAGCAAAGGGGACAGGGCTCAGCCCCAGCATTTT.

This clone appeared a single time. V is TRBV7-2 and J is TRBJ1-5, with D possibly TRBD1 on 5 matching bases. This CDR3 is 17 amino acids long. Trimming cost V 1 base and J 0 bases, with 13 bases left between them. CDR1 is SGHTA and CDR2 is FQGNSA in the germline V gene. The CDR3 reads CASSLVGGGDSNQPQHF. Written as DNA, the CDR3 is TGTGCCAGCAGCTTAGTTGGGGGGGGTGATAGCAATCAGCCCCAGCATTTT.

This clone has a handful of counts. The CDR3 region is CASRGTAGNTIYF. CDR3 coding DNA: TGTGCCAGCCGGGGGACAGCAGGAAACACCATATATTTT. The chain has TRBV6-5 and TRBJ1-3; TRBD1 matches at 7 bases. The CDR3 loop spans 13 amino acids. V shed 8 bases, J shed 4 bases, and the junction held 5 bases outside the gene matches. The germline V gene has CDR1 MNHEY and CDR2 SVGAGI.

This sequence joins TRBV2 and TRBJ1-4, with 9 bases identical to TRBD1. Germline values: CDR1 SNHLY, CDR2 FYNNEI. The CDR3 has 13 residues. V shed 6 bases, J shed 7 bases, and the junction held 3 bases outside the gene matches. The CDR3: CASSLTGGEKLFF. CDR3 in DNA: TGTGCCAGCAGCTTGACAGGGGGTGAAAAACTGTTTTTT.

The V gene is TRBV7-3, the J gene TRBJ2-6; perhaps TRBD1 as D (6 bases). V lost 8 bases and J 0 bases, leaving 17 bases between the germline ends. The CDR3 is made up of 17 amino acids. Germline assignment: CDR1 SGHTA and CDR2 FQGTGA. The CDR3 sequence is CASSDRPRISGANVLTF. CDR3 nucleotides: TGTGCCAGCTCCGACAGGCCCCGAATCTCTGGGGCCAACGTCCTGACTTTC.

The rearrangement uses TRBV6-5 and TRBJ2-2; tentative D call: TRBD1 (6 bases). CDR1 and CDR2 from the germline V gene are MNHEY and SVGAGI. This CDR3 is built from 14 residues. Trimming stripped 8 bases from V and 5 bases from J, with 15 bases between. CDR3 in amino acids: CASGIRQETGELFF. The CDR3 coding sequence is TGTGCCAGCGGAATCCGACAGGAAACCGGGGAGCTGTTTTTT.

The V and J genes are TRBV7-6 and TRBJ2-3, with D unclear. This CDR3 contains 11 residues. Per the germline V gene, CDR1 is SGHVS and CDR2 is FNYEAQ. V was pared by 5 bases and J by 3 bases, with 3 bases between. CDR3 amino acids: CASSQTDTQYF. Written as DNA, the CDR3 is TGTGCCAGCAGCCAGACAGATACGCAGTATTTT.

The chain combines TRBV5-1 with TRBJ2-1, with TRBD2 matching 13 bases. There are 16 residues in the CDR3. The trim removed 4 bases at V and 6 bases at J, leaving 7 bases unmatched. Per germline, CDR1 SGHRS and CDR2 YFSETQ. CDR3: CASSPTSGGAANEQFF. CDR3 nucleotides: TGCGCCAGCAGCCCAACTAGCGGGGGGGCGGCCAATGAGCAGTTCTTC.

This rearrangement joins TRBV7-6 to TRBJ2-3, with D possibly being TRBD2 (6 bases). CDR1 SGHVS and CDR2 FNYEAQ come from the germline V gene. V dropped 4 bases and J dropped 0 bases, with 17 bases sitting between them. The CDR3 runs 17 residues. Here the CDR3 DNA reads TGTGCCAGCAGCTGGAACTCCGGGGGTACTAGCACAGATACGCAGTATTTT. It encodes CASSWNSGGTSTDTQYF.

This clone was counted between two and nine times. The chain uses TRBV7-2 and TRBJ1-1; TRBD1 matches at 9 bases. Trimming cost V 5 bases and J 10 bases; bases outside gene matches: 14. The germline V gene has CDR1 SGHTA and CDR2 FQGNSA. The CDR3 has 15 amino acids. Here the CDR3 reads CASSPSRTGDQRAFF. Written as DNA, the CDR3 is TGTGCCAGCAGCCCGTCCCGGACAGGGGACCAAAGAGCTTTCTTT.

V usage is TRBV11-2 and J usage is TRBJ2-1; a possible D gene is TRBD2 (6 bases). Trimming removed 5 bases from V and 3 bases from J, with 14 bases in between. Germline CDR1 is SGHAT and CDR2 is FQNNGV. There are 15 residues in the CDR3. The CDR3 sequence is CASSIKGSGYNEQFF. In DNA form, the CDR3 reads TGTGCCAGCAGCATCAAAGGTAGCGGCTACAATGAGCAGTTCTTC. The whole variable domain, filled in from reference TRBV11-2 and TRBJ2-1, reads EAGVAQSPRYKIIEKRQSVAFWCNPISGHATLYWYQQILGQGPKLLIQFQNNGVVDDSQLPKDRFSAERLKGVDSTLKIQPAKLEDSAVYLCASSIKGSGYNEQFFGPGTRLTVL.

The sample holds one count of this clone. The chain joins TRBV7-8 to TRBJ2-2; D ambiguous. Trimming took 8 bases from V and 4 from J, leaving 8 bases between them. Germline CDR1 is SGHVS and CDR2 is FQNEAQ. CDR3 length: 12 residues. The CDR3 sequence is CASFASTGELFF. In nucleotides, the CDR3 is TGTGCCAGCTTCGCTAGCACCGGGGAGCTGTTTTTT. Full variable domain (rest looked up from reference TRBV7-8 and TRBJ2-2): GAGVSQSPRYKVAKRGQDVALRCDPISGHVSLFWYQQALGQGPEFLTYFQNEAQLDKSGLPSDRFFAERPEGSVSTLKIQRTQQEDSAVYLCASFASTGELFFGEGSRLTVL.

This clone is a singleton in its sample. The DNA is left out, because the CDR3 cannot be placed on it with certainty; the CDR3 is given as TCRdb lists it. This chain connects TRBV2 to TRBJ1-1; the table calls TRBD1, which could not be checked here. The CDR3 is 16 residues long, counting both termini. Germline V gives CDR1 SNHLY, CDR2 FYNNEI. The CDR3 loop is CASSEFGVGAGTGTFF.

The gene calls are TRBV5-1 and TRBJ2-5, with 13 bases that match TRBD2. Germline lookup yields CDR1 SGHRS and CDR2 YFSETQ. The CDR3 is made up of 17 amino acids. V gave up 5 bases and J gave up 6 bases; unmatched junction bases: 13. CDR3 in amino acids: CASSSTSGRTAVKTQYF. The CDR3 nucleotides read TGCGCCAGCAGTTCGACTAGCGGGAGGACGGCGGTGAAGACCCAGTACTTC.

CDR3 sequence reads: CASSSGGADYGQYF. CDR3 DNA sequence: TGTGCCAGCAGTAGCGGGGGGGCCGATTATGGGCAGTACTTC. V usage is TRBV9 and J usage is TRBJ2-7, with 11 bases matching TRBD2. V lost 5 bases to trimming and J lost 9 bases; unmatched junction nucleotides: 10. The CDR3 sequence is 14 residues long. Germline CDR1 is SGDLS and CDR2 is YYNGEE. Combining the CDR3 with reference TRBV9 and TRBJ2-7 gives the whole variable domain DSGVTQTPKHLITATGQRVTLRCSPRSGDLSVYWYQQSLDQGLQFLIQYYNGEERAKGNILERFSAQQFPDLHSELNLSSLELGDSALYFCASSSGGADYGQYFGPGTRLTVT.

The gene calls are TRBV7-6 and TRBJ2-1, with D possibly TRBD2 on 6 matching bases. The CDR3 is 15 amino acids. V was pared by 4 bases and J by 4 bases, with 14 bases between. The germline CDR1 and CDR2 sequences are SGHVS and FNYEAQ. The CDR3 spells CASSSTGVRYNEQFF. DNA for the CDR3: TGTGCCAGCAGCTCGACGGGAGTAAGGTACAATGAGCAGTTCTTC.

This chain joins TRBV18 and TRBJ1-1, with TRBD1 identical over 7 bases. The CDR3 runs 15 residues. V gave up 2 bases and J gave up 1 base; unmatched junction bases: 4. Germline V CDR1 and CDR2: KGHSH, LQKENI. As DNA, the CDR3 is TGTGCCAGCTCACCAGATGGGACAGCGAACACTGAAGCTTTCTTT. Its protein product is CASSPDGTANTEAFF.

This chain uses TRBV19 with TRBJ1-4; 8 bases match TRBD1. The V gene end was trimmed by 4 bases and the J gene end by 4 bases; junction bases not matched to a gene: 5. Germline V CDR1 and CDR2: LNHDA, SQIVND (reference sequence). CDR3 length: 15 amino acids. CDR3 loop: CASSTSTGVNEKLFF. The DNA of the CDR3 is TGTGCCAGTAGTACCTCGACAGGGGTTAATGAAAAACTGTTTTTT.

This clone came up once. The chain employs TRBV7-2 and TRBJ2-5; 9 nucleotides line up with TRBD1. The trim removed 6 bases at V and 5 bases at J, leaving 10 bases unmatched. The V gene's germline CDR1 is SGHTA and CDR2 FQGNSA. CDR3 length equals 15 residues. CDR3 coding DNA: TGTGCCAGCAGACTCACAGGGGGCGCGGTGGAGACCCAGTACTTC. Its translation: CASRLTGGAVETQYF.